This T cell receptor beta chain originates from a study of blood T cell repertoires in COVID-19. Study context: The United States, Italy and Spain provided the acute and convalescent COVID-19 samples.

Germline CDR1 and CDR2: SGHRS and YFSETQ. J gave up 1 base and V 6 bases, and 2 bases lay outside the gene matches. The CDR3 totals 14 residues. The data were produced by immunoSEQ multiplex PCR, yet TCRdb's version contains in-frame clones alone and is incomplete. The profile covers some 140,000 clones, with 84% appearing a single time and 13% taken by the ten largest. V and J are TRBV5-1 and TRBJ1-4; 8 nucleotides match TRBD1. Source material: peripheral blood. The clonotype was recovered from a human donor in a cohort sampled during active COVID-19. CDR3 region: CASTTGGTNEKLFF. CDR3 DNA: TGCGCCAGCACAACAGGGGGAACTAATGAAAAACTGTTTTTT.